Below, 7 T cell receptor beta chains from the same sample are listed, as sequenced in a study of blood T cell repertoires in COVID-19. The method was immunoSEQ multiplex PCR; TCRdb's version includes in-frame clones alone and lacks a portion of them. The sample records 450,000 or so clones, roughly nine tenths being singletons. The specimen sequenced was peripheral blood. The source of these receptors is a man aged 18 to 35 with COVID-19, enrolled during active disease.

As regards this clone: Other nucleotide sequences in the sample specify the same CDR3. The chain has TRBV19 and TRBJ1-5; perhaps TRBD1 as D (6 bases). V was pared by 6 bases and J by 4 bases, with 10 bases between. The CDR3 runs 13 residues. The germline V gene has CDR1 LNHDA and CDR2 SQIVND (reference sequence). For the CDR3, the DNA is TGTGCCAGTAGCGGACAGCTGAATCAGCCCCAGCATTTT. It encodes CASSGQLNQPQHF.

The chain joins TRBV6-1 to TRBJ1-5; D gene unclear. This CDR3 contains 12 residues. Trimming pared 2 bases from V and 9 bases from J, leaving 8 bases between. Germline V lookup: CDR1 MNHNS, CDR2 SASEGT. CDR3 region: CASSETSAPQHF. The CDR3 coding sequence is TGTGCCAGCAGTGAAACGAGTGCGCCCCAGCATTTT.

CDR3 amino acids: CASSKWGVPNANYGYTF. The CDR3 DNA reads TGTGCCAGCAGCAAATGGGGAGTTCCGAACGCTAACTATGGCTACACCTTC. The J gene is TRBJ1-2, the V gene TRBV7-9; D unresolved. V was trimmed by 5 bases and J by 0 bases, leaving 19 bases between them. From germline, CDR1 is SEHNR and CDR2 FQNEAQ (reference sequence). This CDR3 spans 17 amino acids.

CDR3 sequence: CASSLQGAGEQFF. CDR3 nucleotide sequence: TGTGCCAGCAGCCTACAGGGGGCGGGTGAGCAGTTCTTC. This rearrangement joins TRBV7-2 to TRBJ2-1; the match to TRBD1 covers 9 bases. The CDR3 covers 13 residues. The germline V gene has CDR1 SGHTA and CDR2 FQGNSA. The ends lost 5 bases at V and 9 bases at J; junction bases unmatched: 5.

The chain uses TRBV6-5 and TRBJ2-4; D is possibly TRBD2 (5 bases). The CDR3 runs to 12 residues. V was pared by 6 bases and J by 5 bases, with 8 bases between. Germline-derived CDR1 and CDR2 are MNHEY and SVGAGI. The CDR3 DNA is TGTGCCAGCAGAGCGGCCCAAAACATTCAGTACTTC. Residues: CASRAAQNIQYF.

On this clone: Germline is not matched at one junction end, which may reflect a read error. The chain links TRBV7-3 to TRBJ2-1, with 8 bases identical to TRBD2. Germline V gene sequence: CDR1 SGHTA, CDR2 FQGTGA. This CDR3 is 16 amino acids long. The CDR3 reads CASTLESGRLYNEQFF. The CDR3 bases are TGTGCCAGCACCTTAGAGAGCGGGAGACTATACAATGAGCAGTTCTTC.

The genes are TRBV7-9 and TRBJ2-2; weak D call: TRBD2 (6 bases). V lost 5 bases and J lost 4, with 20 bases in between. The CDR3 extends over 17 amino acids. Germline V lookup: CDR1 SEHNR, CDR2 FQNEAQ (reference sequence). DNA for the CDR3: TGTGCCAGCAGCAAACAAACCGGGACTGGTGGCACCGGGGAGCTGTTTTTT. Translation: CASSKQTGTGGTGELFF.